Following are 21 T cell receptor beta chains from one sample sequenced in a study of blood T cell repertoires in COVID-19. Profiled with immunoSEQ multiplex PCR; TCRdb holds only in-frame clones, not every one. This sample has 50,000 to 70,000 clones, with approximately 82% found just once. The source material was peripheral blood. The receptors stem from a woman aged 60-70 years with acute or convalescent COVID-19.

The chain joins TRBV12-3 or TRBV12-4 to TRBJ1-1; the D gene is possibly TRBD1 (6 bases). The length of the CDR3 is 13 residues. V was pared by 6 bases and J by 6 bases, with 14 bases between. As DNA, the CDR3 is TGTGCCAGCAGCCTAACAGGGATACCTGAAGCTTTCTTT. Residues: CASSLTGIPEAFF.

The V gene is TRBV6-5, the J gene TRBJ1-2, with a tentative D call TRBD1 (5 bases). CDR1 is MNHEY, CDR2 SVGAGI, per germline. The CDR3 contains 15 residues. V was pared by 5 bases and J by 5 bases, with 18 bases between. Written as DNA, the CDR3 is TGTGCCAGCAGTCTCGGCAGGGTTGGGGTGTATGGCTACACCTTC. Translating gives CASSLGRVGVYGYTF.

Only one count was recorded for this clone. CDR3 sequence (DNA): TGCGCCAGCAGCCAAGATCGGGGGACAGGGTCCTACGAGCAGTACTTC. Translating it yields CASSQDRGTGSYEQYF. This chain uses TRBV4-1 with TRBJ2-7; TRBD1 aligns across 9 bases. Germline loops: CDR1 MGHRA, CDR2 YSYEKL. The CDR3 contains 16 residues. V dropped 0 bases and J dropped 1; count of bases not matched to a gene: 4.

CDR3 region: CASSNLQGAGEKLFF. CDR3 DNA sequence: TGTGCCAGCAGTAACTTACAGGGGGCGGGTGAAAAACTGTTTTTT. The chain recombines TRBV2 with TRBJ1-4; 9 bases are shared with TRBD1. This CDR3 spans 15 amino acids. Trimming removed 5 bases from V and 7 bases from J; junction bases left unmatched: 8. Germline V gene sequence: CDR1 SNHLY, CDR2 FYNNEI.

This sequence joins TRBV5-6 and TRBJ2-7; D not resolved. Germline values: CDR1 SGHDT, CDR2 YYEEEE. Deletions cut 4 bases from V and 2 bases from J, with 4 bases between. There are 11 residues in the CDR3. The DNA for the CDR3 is TGTGCCAGCAGCCGCGCCTACGAGCAGTACTTC. It codes for CASSRAYEQYF. Variable domain in full (rest from reference TRBV5-6 and TRBJ2-7): DAGVTQSPTHLIKTRGQQVTLRCSPKSGHDTVSWYQQALGQGPQFIFQYYEEEERQRGNFPDRFSGHQFPNYSSELNVNALLLGDSALYLCASSRAYEQYFGPGTRLTVT.

The chain uses TRBV19 and TRBJ2-3, with 9 bases that match TRBD2. Trimming at V came to 3 bases and at J to 6 bases, leaving 4 bases not matched to a gene. Germline lookup yields CDR1 LNHDA and CDR2 SQIVND (reference sequence). The CDR3 runs 14 residues. The CDR3 nucleotides read TGTGCCAGTAGTATTAGCGGGGGTGGGGATACGCAGTATTTT. This codes for CASSISGGGDTQYF.

V gene TRBV5-1 combines with J gene TRBJ2-1; possibly TRBD2 for D (7 bases). The V end lost 2 bases, the J end lost 4 bases, and 10 bases lay between the germline ends. Germline V lookup: CDR1 SGHRS, CDR2 YFSETQ. The CDR3 is 14 residues long. The chain's CDR3 is CASSLGGDYNEQFF. CDR3 DNA: TGCGCCAGCAGCTTAGGGGGGGATTACAATGAGCAGTTCTTC.

The J gene is TRBJ1-6, the V gene TRBV7-3, with D possibly matching TRBD1 (6 bases). CDR3 length: 16 amino acids. Germline lookup yields CDR1 SGHTA and CDR2 FQGTGA. V gave up 3 bases and J gave up 4 bases, with 13 bases separating them. CDR3 region: CASSFSGGQYNSPLHF. The CDR3 DNA is TGTGCCAGCAGCTTTTCAGGAGGACAGTATAATTCACCCCTCCACTTT.

The V call is TRBV4-2, the J call TRBJ2-1, with 14 positions matching TRBD2. Germline CDR1 is LGHNA and CDR2 is YNFKEQ. The V and J ends lost 3 bases and 8 bases, in that order; junction bases with no gene match: 3. The length of the CDR3 is 15 residues. CDR3 DNA: TGTGCCAGCAGCCAGGGGACTAGCGGGGGTGATGAGCAGTTCTTC. It encodes CASSQGTSGGDEQFF.

The CDR3 bases are TGTGCCACCAGACAGGGGGGGAACACTGAAGCTTTCTTT. Translation gives CATRQGGNTEAFF. V usage is TRBV24-1 and J usage is TRBJ1-1; 8 bases match TRBD1. The CDR3 has 13 amino acids. CDR1 is KGHDR, CDR2 SFDVKD, per germline. Trimming cost V 7 bases and J 1 base; bases outside gene matches: 1.

The table lists this clone with a few counts. This chain uses TRBV6-5 with TRBJ2-7; possibly TRBD1 for D (5 bases). The CDR3 extends over 14 amino acids. Per germline, CDR1 MNHEY and CDR2 SVGAGI. Between the trimmed V and J ends, which lost 5 bases and 0 bases, there was a span of 11 bases. The CDR3 coding sequence is TGTGCCAGCAGTCCCCTGGGGCCCTCCTACGAGCAGTACTTC. The encoded protein is CASSPLGPSYEQYF.

This clone appeared a single time. The J gene is TRBJ2-2, the V gene TRBV19; 7 bases are shared with TRBD1. This CDR3 is built from 17 residues. V lost 4 bases, J lost 4 bases, and 12 bases stayed unmatched. CDR1 and CDR2 (germline): LNHDA, SQIVND (reference sequence). CDR3 sequence reads: CASSSYGQAFATGELFF. CDR3 nucleotides: TGTGCCAGTAGTAGTTACGGACAGGCCTTTGCCACCGGGGAGCTGTTTTTT.

The chain joins TRBV6-5 to TRBJ1-3; a possible D gene is TRBD1 (6 bases). Germline V lookup: CDR1 MNHEY, CDR2 SVGAGI. The CDR3 consists of 14 residues. V gave up 8 bases and J gave up 4 bases, with 15 bases separating them. CDR3 sequence reads: CASENRVWGNTIYF. CDR3 bases: TGTGCCAGCGAGAACAGGGTTTGGGGAAACACCATATATTTT.

This chain links TRBV19 with TRBJ1-1; D might be TRBD1 (6 bases). Germline CDR1 is LNHDA and CDR2 is SQIVND (reference sequence). Trimming stripped 4 bases from V and 0 bases from J, with 9 bases between. This CDR3 region has 14 residues. In DNA, the CDR3 is TGTGCCAGTAGTAAGACAGGAGTGAACACTGAAGCTTTCTTT. This sequence encodes CASSKTGVNTEAFF.

Only a few counts were recorded for this clone. The V and J genes are TRBV18 and TRBJ1-1; possible D gene TRBD1, 5 bases. The germline V and J ends were trimmed by 5 bases and 0 bases, with 16 bases remaining between them. The CDR3 consists of 16 residues. Germline CDR1 KGHSH, CDR2 LQKENI. In nucleotides, the CDR3 is TGTGCCAGCTCAACAACAAGTACCAGGGTGAACACTGAAGCTTTCTTT. It translates to CASSTTSTRVNTEAFF.

The rearrangement joins TRBV10-1 to TRBJ2-2; a possible D gene is TRBD1 (6 bases). CDR3 length: 13 residues. The germline CDR1 and CDR2 sequences are WNHNN and SYGVQD (reference sequence). Trimming took off 4 bases at V and 4 bases at J, with 7 bases between the two ends. CDR3 coding DNA: TGCGCCAGCAGTGGGACAGCCACCGGGGAGCTGTTTTTT. Its protein product is CASSGTATGELFF.

The chain uses TRBV7-9 and TRBJ2-7; D is possibly TRBD1 (5 bases). Between the trimmed V and J ends, which lost 2 bases and 1 base, there was a span of 12 bases. Germline V gene data show CDR1 as SEHNR and CDR2 as FQNEAQ (reference sequence). The CDR3 is 15 residues long. DNA for the CDR3: TGTGCCAGCAGCTTATTCCCAGGGCCATCCTACGAGCAGTACTTC. Residues: CASSLFPGPSYEQYF.

The chain combines TRBV2 with TRBJ2-3; D call uncertain. V dropped 4 bases and J dropped 8 bases, with 10 bases sitting between them. Germline V CDR1 and CDR2: SNHLY, FYNNEI. The CDR3 extends over 12 amino acids. In DNA, the CDR3 is TGTGCCAGCAGTGGAAACAGTGGTACGCAGTATTTT. It yields the protein CASSGNSGTQYF.

The V and J genes are TRBV15 and TRBJ1-2, with 8 bases lining up with TRBD1. With 2 bases clipped from V and 5 bases from J, the junction kept 4 bases outside the gene matches. Germline V gene sequence: CDR1 LNHNV, CDR2 YYDKDF (reference sequence). The CDR3 runs to 14 residues. CDR3 residues: CATSRQGAGYGYTF. In DNA, the CDR3 is TGTGCCACCAGCAGACAGGGGGCTGGATATGGCTACACCTTC.

V and J are TRBV3-1 (or the pseudogene TRBV3-2) and TRBJ1-3; D is unclear. CDR1 LGHDT and CDR2 YNNKEL come from the germline V gene (reference sequence). V shed 1 base and J shed 0 bases, with 10 bases lying between them. The CDR3 sequence is 16 residues long. The CDR3 DNA reads as TGTGCCAGCAGCCAAGGCGGGTCCATCTCTGGAAACACCATATATTTT. It is translated as CASSQGGSISGNTIYF.

The chain employs TRBV5-6 and TRBJ1-1; 7 nucleotides agree with TRBD1. The CDR3 totals 15 residues. The germline CDR1 and CDR2 sequences are SGHDT and YYEEEE. Germline trimming cut 0 bases from V and 10 bases from J; bases unmatched to any gene: 12. This chain's CDR3 is CASSLGLGQDLGAFF. As DNA, the CDR3 is TGTGCCAGCAGCTTGGGGTTAGGACAGGACCTTGGAGCTTTCTTT.